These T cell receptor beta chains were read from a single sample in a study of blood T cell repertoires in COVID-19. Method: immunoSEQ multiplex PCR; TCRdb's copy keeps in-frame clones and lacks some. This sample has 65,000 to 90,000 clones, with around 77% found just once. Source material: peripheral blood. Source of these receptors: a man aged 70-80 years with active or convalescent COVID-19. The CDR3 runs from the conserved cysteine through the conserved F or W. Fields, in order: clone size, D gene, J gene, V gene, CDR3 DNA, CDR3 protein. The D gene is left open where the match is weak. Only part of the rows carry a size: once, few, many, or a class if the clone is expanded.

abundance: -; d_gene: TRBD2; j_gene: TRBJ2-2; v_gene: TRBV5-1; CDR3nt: TGCGCCAGCGCCGGCGGGGGGCCCAACACCGGGGAGCTGTTTTTT; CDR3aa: CASAGGGPNTGELFF
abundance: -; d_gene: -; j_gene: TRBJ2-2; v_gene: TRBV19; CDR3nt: TGTGCCAGTAGTGGGGGGTACACCGGGGAGCTGTTTTTT; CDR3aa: CASSGGYTGELFF
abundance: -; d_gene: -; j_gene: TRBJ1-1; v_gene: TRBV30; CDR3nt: TGTGCCTGGAGTGTATTACTCACCAGGGCTGAAGCTTTCTTT; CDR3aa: CAWSVLLTRAEAFF
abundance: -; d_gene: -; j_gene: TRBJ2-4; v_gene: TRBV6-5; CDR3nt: TGTGCCAGCAGTACGTCCCGGGAGGCCAAAAACATTCAGTACTTC; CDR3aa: CASSTSREAKNIQYF
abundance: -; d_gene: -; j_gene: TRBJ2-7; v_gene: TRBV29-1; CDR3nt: TGCAGCGTGTCACAGGGTTACCAGGAGCAGTACTTC; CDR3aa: CSVSQGYQEQYF
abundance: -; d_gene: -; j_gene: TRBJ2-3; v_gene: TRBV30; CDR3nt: TGTGCCTGGAATGGACATCTCACAGATACGCAGTATTTT; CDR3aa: CAWNGHLTDTQYF
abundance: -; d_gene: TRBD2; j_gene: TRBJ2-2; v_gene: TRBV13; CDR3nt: TGTGCCAGCAGCCCAACTAGCGGGGGGGGCATCGGGGAGCTGTTTTTT; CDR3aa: CASSPTSGGGIGELFF
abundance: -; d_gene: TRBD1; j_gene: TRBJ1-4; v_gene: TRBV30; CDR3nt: TGTGCCTGGATCCAGGGGGCAACTAATGAAAAACTGTTTTTT; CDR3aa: CAWIQGATNEKLFF
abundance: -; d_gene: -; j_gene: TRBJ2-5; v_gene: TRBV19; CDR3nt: TGTGCCAGTAGTAGGGCCTGGGAGCAAGAGACCCAGTACTTC; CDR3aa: CASSRAWEQETQYF
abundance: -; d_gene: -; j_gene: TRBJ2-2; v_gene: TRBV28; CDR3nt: TGTGCCAGCAGCCAGGGGGGACCGAACACCGGGGAGCTGTTTTTT; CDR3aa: CASSQGGPNTGELFF
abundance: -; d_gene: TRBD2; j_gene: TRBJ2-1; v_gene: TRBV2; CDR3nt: TGTGCCAGCAGTGAAACGGGGGGGCCAGGTGAGCAGTTCTTC; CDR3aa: CASSETGGPGEQFF
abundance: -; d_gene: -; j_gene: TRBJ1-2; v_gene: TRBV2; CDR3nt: TGTGCCAGCAGTGCACTGGGAGCTTTAGACGGCTACACCTTC; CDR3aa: CASSALGALDGYTF
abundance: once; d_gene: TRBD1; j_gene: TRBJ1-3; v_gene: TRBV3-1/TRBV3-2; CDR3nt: TGTGCCAGCAGCCCACAGGGGGCTTCTGGAAACACCATATATTTT; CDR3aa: CASSPQGASGNTIYF
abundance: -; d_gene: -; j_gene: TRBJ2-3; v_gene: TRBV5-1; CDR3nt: TGCGCCAGCAGCTCTACAAGGAGGGACCCTTCAGATACGCAGTATTTT; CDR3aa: CASSSTRRDPSDTQYF
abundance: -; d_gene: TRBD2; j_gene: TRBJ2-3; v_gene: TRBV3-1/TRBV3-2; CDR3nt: TGTGCCAGCAGCGGCGGGACTAGCGGGGGGCCCCTCGTGGGAGATACGCAGTATTTT; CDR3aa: CASSGGTSGGPLVGDTQYF
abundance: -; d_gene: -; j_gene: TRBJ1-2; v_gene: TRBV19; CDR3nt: TGTGCCAGTACCTATCAGCCCGGCCCGGTAGGCGGCGGGGATGGCTACACCTTC; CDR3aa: CASTYQPGPVGGGDGYTF
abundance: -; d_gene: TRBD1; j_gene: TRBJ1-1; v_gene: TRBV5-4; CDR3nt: TGTGCCAGCAGCCGAAAAACGGACAGGGAAGCTTTCTTT; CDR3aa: CASSRKTDREAFF
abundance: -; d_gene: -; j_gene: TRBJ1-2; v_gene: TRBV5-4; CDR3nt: TGTGCCAGCAGCTTGGAACAGGGCGTCTATGGCTACACCTTC; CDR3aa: CASSLEQGVYGYTF
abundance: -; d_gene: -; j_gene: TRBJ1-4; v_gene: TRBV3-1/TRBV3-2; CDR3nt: TGTGCCAGCAGCCCCACCGGGGAGGGTGAAAAACTGTTTTTT; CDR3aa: CASSPTGEGEKLFF
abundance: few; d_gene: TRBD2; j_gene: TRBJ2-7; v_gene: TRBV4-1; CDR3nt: TGCGCCAGCAGCCAAAGGACTAGGGAGTACGAGCAGTACTTC; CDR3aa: CASSQRTREYEQYF
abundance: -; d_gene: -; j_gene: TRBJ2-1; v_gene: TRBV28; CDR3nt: TGTGCCGGGTCCGCAGCAGCCGCGGCCTACAATGAGCAGTTCTTC; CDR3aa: CAGSAAAAAYNEQFF
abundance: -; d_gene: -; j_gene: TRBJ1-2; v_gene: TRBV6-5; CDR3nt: TGTGCCAGCAGTTACTCACCGGGGGGCAGCGGCTACACCTTC; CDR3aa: CASSYSPGGSGYTF
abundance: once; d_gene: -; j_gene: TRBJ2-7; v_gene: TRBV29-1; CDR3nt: TGCAGCGTGAGACAGTCAGCAGCCTACGAGCAGTACTTC; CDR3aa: CSVRQSAAYEQYF
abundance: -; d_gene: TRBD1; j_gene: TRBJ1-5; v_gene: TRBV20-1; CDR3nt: TGCAGTGCTAGTCGGACAGGGACCAATCAGCCCCAGCATTTT; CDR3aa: CSASRTGTNQPQHF
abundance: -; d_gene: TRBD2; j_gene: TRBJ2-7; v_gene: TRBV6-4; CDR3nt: TGTGCCAGCAGCGAAGAACCGGGACTATGGTACGAGCAGTACTTC; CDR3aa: CASSEEPGLWYEQYF
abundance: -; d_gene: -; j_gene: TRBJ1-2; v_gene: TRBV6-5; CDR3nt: TGTGCCAGCAGCGTCCAGTGGGGGCTCGACTATGGCTACACCTTC; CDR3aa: CASSVQWGLDYGYTF
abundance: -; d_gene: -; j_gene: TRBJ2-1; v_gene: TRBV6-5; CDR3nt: TGTGCCAGCCAGTACAATGAGCAGTTCTTC; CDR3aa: CASQYNEQFF
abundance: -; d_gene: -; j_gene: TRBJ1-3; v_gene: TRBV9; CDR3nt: TGTGCCAGCAGCAAAGGGGAGGGGTATAACACCATATATTTT; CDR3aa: CASSKGEGYNTIYF
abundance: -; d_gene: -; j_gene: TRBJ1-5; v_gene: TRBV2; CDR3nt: TGTGCCAGCAGCACAGTTGGTCAACTCAATCAGCCCCAGCATTTT; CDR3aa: CASSTVGQLNQPQHF
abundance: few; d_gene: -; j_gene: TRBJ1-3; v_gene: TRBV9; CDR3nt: TGTGCCAGCAGCCCCCAGGGCCCGTCCTCTGGAAACACCATATATTTT; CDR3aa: CASSPQGPSSGNTIYF
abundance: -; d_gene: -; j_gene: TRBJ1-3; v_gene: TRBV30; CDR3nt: TGTGCCTGGAGGAGGGTACAGCCTGGAAACACCATATATTTT; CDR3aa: CAWRRVQPGNTIYF
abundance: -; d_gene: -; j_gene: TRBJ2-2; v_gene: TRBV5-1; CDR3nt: TGCGCCAGCAGCTCCGGAGGGGCATCCGCGAACACCGGGGAGCTGTTTTTT; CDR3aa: CASSSGGASANTGELFF
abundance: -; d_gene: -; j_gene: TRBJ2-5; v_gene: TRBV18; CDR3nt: TGTGCCAGCTCACCACCGGCAGGGCAAGAGACCCAGTACTTC; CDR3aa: CASSPPAGQETQYF
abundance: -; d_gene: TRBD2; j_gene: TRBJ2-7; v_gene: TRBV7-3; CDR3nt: TGTGCCAGCAGCCCCGCCGGGGGGTACGAGCAGTACTTC; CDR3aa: CASSPAGGYEQYF
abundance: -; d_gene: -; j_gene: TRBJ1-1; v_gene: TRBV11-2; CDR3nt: TGTGCCAGCAGCTTACATCCCGGGAACACTGAAGCTTTCTTT; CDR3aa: CASSLHPGNTEAFF
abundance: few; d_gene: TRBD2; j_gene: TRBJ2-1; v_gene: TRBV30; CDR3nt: TGTGCCTGGAGCGGTGGGGGGGCCTACAATGAGCAGTTCTTC; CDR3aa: CAWSGGGAYNEQFF
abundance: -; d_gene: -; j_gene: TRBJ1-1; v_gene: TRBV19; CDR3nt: TGTGCCAGTAGTCCCATGAGTGACACTGAAGCTTTCTTT; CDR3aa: CASSPMSDTEAFF
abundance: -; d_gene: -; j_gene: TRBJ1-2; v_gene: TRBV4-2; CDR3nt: TGTGCCAGCAGCCAAGAAGGGGGATACTCTAGGGGCTACACCTTC; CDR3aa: CASSQEGGYSRGYTF
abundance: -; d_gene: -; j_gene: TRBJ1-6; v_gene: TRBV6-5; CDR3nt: TGTGCCAGCAGCCCCGGGGCCTATAATTCACCCCTCCACTTT; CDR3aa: CASSPGAYNSPLHF
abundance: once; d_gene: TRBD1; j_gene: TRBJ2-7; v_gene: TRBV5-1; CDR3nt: TGCGCCAGCAGCCTTAACCCGGGACAGGGGACCATTTTAGACGAGCAGTACTTC; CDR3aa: CASSLNPGQGTILDEQYF
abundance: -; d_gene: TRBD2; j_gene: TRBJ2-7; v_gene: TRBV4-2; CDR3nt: TGTGCCAGCAGCTATAGCGGGGGTGCGAATTACGAGCAGTACTTC; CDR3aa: CASSYSGGANYEQYF
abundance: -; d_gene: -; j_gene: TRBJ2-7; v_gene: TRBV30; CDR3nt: TGTGCCTGGACCGACAGCTCCTACGAGCAGTACTTC; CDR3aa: CAWTDSSYEQYF
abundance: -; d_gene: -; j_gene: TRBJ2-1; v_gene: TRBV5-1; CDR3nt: TGCGCCAGCAGCCAAAACAATGAGCAGTTCTTC; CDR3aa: CASSQNNEQFF
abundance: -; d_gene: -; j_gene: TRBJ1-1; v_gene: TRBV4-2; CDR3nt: TGTGCCAGCAGCCACGTTGGCGGGATGAACACTGAAGCTTTCTTT; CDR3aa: CASSHVGGMNTEAFF
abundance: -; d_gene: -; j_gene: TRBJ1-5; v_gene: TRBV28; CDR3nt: TGTGCCACCCAAGTTGAGGTAGAGCGGCAGCATTTT; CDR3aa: CATQVEVERQHF
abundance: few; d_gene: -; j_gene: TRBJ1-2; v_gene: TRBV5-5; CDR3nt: TGTGCCAGCAGCCCGACAGGATATACCACCAGTGGCTACACCTTC; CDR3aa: CASSPTGYTTSGYTF
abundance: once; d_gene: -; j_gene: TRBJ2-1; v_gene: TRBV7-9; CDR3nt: TGTGCCAGCAGCCCCGGGACTACCCTAGGGGGCTCCTACAATGAGCAGTTCTTC; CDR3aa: CASSPGTTLGGSYNEQFF
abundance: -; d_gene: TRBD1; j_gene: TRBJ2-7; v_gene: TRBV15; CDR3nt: TGTGCCACCAGCTCCTCGGACAGGTCGGGGCAGTACTTC; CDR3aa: CATSSSDRSGQYF
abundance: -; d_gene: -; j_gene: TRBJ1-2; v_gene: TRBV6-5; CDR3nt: TGTGCCAGCACAGGCGAACAACCTTCCTATGGCTACACCTTC; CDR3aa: CASTGEQPSYGYTF
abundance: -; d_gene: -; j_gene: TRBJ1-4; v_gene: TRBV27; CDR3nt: TGTGCCAGCAGCCGGGGGCTTGGGGGGGCAACTAATGAAAAACTGTTTTTT; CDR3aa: CASSRGLGGATNEKLFF
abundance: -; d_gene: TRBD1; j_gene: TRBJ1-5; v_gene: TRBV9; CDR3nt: TGTGCCAGCAGCGTAGGGGACAGGTTGGGTCAGCCCCAGCATTTT; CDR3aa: CASSVGDRLGQPQHF
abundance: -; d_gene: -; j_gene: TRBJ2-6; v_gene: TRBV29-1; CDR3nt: TGCAGCGCAGAGACAGCCTCTGGGGCCAACGTCCTGACTTTC; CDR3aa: CSAETASGANVLTF
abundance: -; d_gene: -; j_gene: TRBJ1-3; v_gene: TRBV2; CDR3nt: TGTGCCAGCAGCCCTAGCTCTGGAAACACCATATATTTT; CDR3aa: CASSPSSGNTIYF
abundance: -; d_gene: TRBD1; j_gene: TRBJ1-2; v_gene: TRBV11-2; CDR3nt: TGTGCCAGCAGCACAAGACAGGGTATTTATCGCTACACCTTC; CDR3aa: CASSTRQGIYRYTF